This record covers a single T cell receptor beta chain. What it recognizes is unknown. The record originates from a study of neurological immune-mediated disorders. Study outcomes and limitations: The absence of shared CDR3 amino acid sequences among expanded clones across subjects suggests private repertoires in all groups. HTLV-1-associated myelopathy had the most TCR clonal expansion, whereas multiple sclerosis had the least (lower than in healthy controls).

The germline gives CDR1 SGHRS, CDR2 YFSETQ. Deletions cut 1 base from V and 4 bases from J, with 16 bases between. This CDR3 is 16 amino acids long. PBMCs stored at -80 C, 2 million in total, were the source of the unsorted libraries. With 10-nucleotide random UMIs, 5'RACE was used to make the cDNA. TCRdb reanalysed the 5' RACE reads using MiXCR and keeps one entry per CDR3 protein. The sample lists around 25,000 distinct CDR3 sequences; under 25% were seen once. The rearrangement uses TRBV5-1 and TRBJ2-3, with D possibly matching TRBD2 (5 bases). The sequencing input was PBMCs. The TCR originated in a woman aged 60-70 years in good health. CDR3 coding DNA: TGCGCCAGCAGCTTGAGGACGGGAATCGTAGCAGATACGCAGTATTTT. It yields the protein CASSLRTGIVADTQYF.